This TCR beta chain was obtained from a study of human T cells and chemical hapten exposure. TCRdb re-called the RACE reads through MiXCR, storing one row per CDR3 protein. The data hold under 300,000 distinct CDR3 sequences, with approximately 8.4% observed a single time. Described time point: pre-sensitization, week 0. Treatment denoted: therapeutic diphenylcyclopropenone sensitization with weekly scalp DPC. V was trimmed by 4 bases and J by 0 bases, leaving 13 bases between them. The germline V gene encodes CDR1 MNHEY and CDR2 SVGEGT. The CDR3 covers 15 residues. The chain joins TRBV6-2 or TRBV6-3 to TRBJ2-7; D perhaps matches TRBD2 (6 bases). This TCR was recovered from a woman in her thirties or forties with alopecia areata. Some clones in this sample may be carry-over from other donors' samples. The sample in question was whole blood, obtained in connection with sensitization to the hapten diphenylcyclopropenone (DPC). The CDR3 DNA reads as TGTGCCAGCAGTTTGGGTCGGGGGAGCTCCTACGAGCAGTACTTC. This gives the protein CASSLGRGSSYEQYF.